This T cell receptor beta chain came from a study of siplizumab effects on memory and regulatory T cells (dated by TCRdb to 2018 to 2020). Regarding the research as a whole: The effect of the anti-CD2 antibody siplizumab on alloreactive T-cell subsets was examined in allogeneic mixed lymphocyte reactions constructed from human PBMCs.

In a few donor pairs, further sequencing was done on unstimulated CD8+ naive, CD4+ memory, CD8+ TEMRA, CD4+ naive and CD8+ effector memory subsets. TCRbeta CDR3 sequencing was performed on sorted unstimulated T cells and on proliferating T cells recovered from mixed lymphocyte reactions. Fresh whole blood from some ten HLA-typed healthy donors was used as the source from which PBMCs were isolated. What the authors observed across the whole study: Because sequences below about 10^-5 frequency were poorly captured, only a minor fraction of alloreactive clones could be mapped to unstimulated subsets. Compared with memory T cells, unstimulated naive T cells appeared more diverse, and naive cells seemed to make a substantial contribution to the alloresponse. The cumulative frequency of alloreactive sequences traceable to unstimulated CD4+ memory T cells was significantly reduced by siplizumab. For roughly 75-95% of proliferating CD4+ or CD8+ clones, no naive or memory phenotype could be assigned. Of the alloreactive CD4+ clones that could be mapped, the Treg-derived share averaged around 64% with siplizumab compared with roughly 25% in control reactions. No functional confirmation was obtained for the suppressive function of proliferating Tregs from siplizumab cultures.

Reading from cysteine to phenylalanine, the CDR3 counts 13 amino acids. CDR3 DNA only is kept here, 39 bases in frame from base 1. Taken from the germline V gene, the CDR1 and CDR2 loops are ENHRY and SYGVKD. For this chain, trimming is 10 bases at the V end and 4 bases at the J end, and the number of junction bases without a gene match is 8. To prepare the library, the immunoSEQ multiplex PCR assay was applied. Roughly 10^5 TCR templates per sample were assayed on the deep sequencing platform. Genomic DNA extracted from sorted T cells was used for TCRbeta CDR3 sequencing. As for the original processing: The R programming language was used for clonal analysis of TCRbeta CDR3 data. Unstimulated samples were compared with post-reaction CFSE-low samples to define alloreactive CD4+ and CD8+ clones. Regulatory or non-regulatory origin of alloreactive CD4+ clones was assigned by matching sequences to the sorted unstimulated Treg and non-Treg repertoires. The table comes from immuneACCESS by way of TCRdb, which keeps in-frame sequences with V and J called. Part of the clones is missing from these tables; in studies checked, under half for an unresolved V gene and the rest for unknown reasons. The DNA was the basis for D and trimming; V, J and clone size are from that table. The sample includes 2,500 to 3,500 clones, with about 61% observed a single time. In total, the top ten clones hold about 56% of the sample.

Worth noting for this clone: The target of this receptor is not known. No quality values exist for individual bases; no much larger clone is one base distant.

This receptor chain uses TRBV10-3 and TRBJ2-7; 9 bases in the middle match TRBD1. The sample was TEMRA CD8+ T cells sorted from blood. Reading the label with the study, this specimen's cell subset or site is: unstimulated CD8+ CD45RA+ effector memory T cells. This TCR was sampled from a human donor in good health. The nucleotides read TGTGCCACCACGGGACAGGGAGGGTACGAGCAGTACTTC. Translated, it reads CATTGQGGYEQYF.